This T cell receptor beta chain was identified during a study of T-cell memory formation after mild COVID-19. Overall study: Across donors, TCR clusters were largely donor specific. Study-level results: The finding that pre-infection memory included some responding clones suggested that cross-reactive memory joined. Proof of SARS-CoV-2 specificity was absent for the second-wave clones that crested on day 37.

Each CDR3 protein gets one entry after TCRdb re-called the 5' RACE reads with MiXCR. The data hold about 260,000 distinct CDR3 sequences, with around 8% observed a single time. Comment on this clonotype: Its antigen is unidentified.

This CDR3 is built from 15 residues. The germline V gene has CDR1 LGHNA and CDR2 YSLEER. V was trimmed by 0 bases and J by 3 bases, leaving 12 bases between them. This sequence was found in a man between 18 and 35 years old who had mild COVID-19 (a few samples of this study predate the infection). Cell type and time point are not known. The genes are TRBV4-3 and TRBJ2-7; maybe TRBD2 (5 bases). The material sequenced was PBMCs or a T cell subset sorted from them (not recorded which). The CDR3 is CASSQERLLGYEQYF. The CDR3 bases are TGCGCCAGCAGCCAAGAGCGACTACTCGGCTACGAGCAGTACTTC.